These T cell receptor beta chains were read from a single sample in a study of control samples from healthy donors and cancer patients. Only in-frame clones appear in the TCRdb table, and some are missing; sequencing was by immunoSEQ multiplex PCR. The sample lists 350,000 to 450,000 clones; approximately 92% were seen once. The sequencing sample was made of PBMCs. The receptors here all came from a man in his forties with head and neck cancer. Each CDR3 is given with its conserved first and last residue. D genes are given only for firm matches. The size entry is marked missing in some rows and otherwise reads once, few, many or a size class.

.	TRBJ1-3	TRBV11-2	.	CASSFRGFTGNTIYF	TGTGCCAGCAGCTTCCGGGGATTTACTGGAAACACCATATATTTT
.	TRBJ1-5	TRBV18	.	CASSPLGSNQPQHF	TGTGCCAGCTCACCACTGGGAAGCAATCAGCCCCAGCATTTT
TRBD2	TRBJ2-5	TRBV28	once	CASSLGGGTMKTQYF	TGTGCCAGCAGTTTAGGGGGGGGTACGATGAAGACCCAGTACTTC
.	TRBJ1-3	TRBV28	once	CASSLRVSGNTIYF	TGTGCCAGCAGCCTCAGGGTCTCTGGAAACACCATATATTTT
TRBD1	TRBJ2-5	TRBV4-2	.	CASSRRTGQETQYF	TGTGCCAGCAGCCGACGGACAGGGCAAGAGACCCAGTACTTC
TRBD1	TRBJ2-2	TRBV9	.	CASSDRDSKNTGELFF	TGTGCCAGCAGCGACCGGGACAGCAAGAACACCGGGGAGCTGTTTTTT
.	TRBJ2-5	TRBV30	.	CAWDSQETQYF	TGTGCCTGGGACAGCCAAGAGACCCAGTACTTC
TRBD1	TRBJ1-2	TRBV28	.	CASSLSGGGYTF	TGTGCCAGCAGTTTATCAGGGGGTGGCTACACCTTC
.	TRBJ2-5	TRBV7-2	.	CASSFRLETQYF	TGTGCCAGCAGCTTCCGATTAGAGACCCAGTACTTC
TRBD1	TRBJ1-4	TRBV12-3/TRBV12-4	few	CASGVQGAKLFF	TGTGCCAGCGGGGTACAGGGGGCAAAACTGTTTTTT